Given below is one T cell receptor (beta chain) in context. The antigen remains undetermined. The record originates from a study of lymphopenia after photon versus proton radiotherapy. General study results and limits: Authors raise, but do not show, better survival with proton therapy. After lymphocyte nadir, photon-treated repertoires showed oligoclonal expansion, especially CD8+ Temra. Photon-treated patients lost naive T cells and TCR diversity; proton-treated stayed stable.

Profiling relied on immunoSEQ multiplex PCR, and the TCRdb table lists in-frame clones only, not all of them. In the table there are about 39,000 clones, about 90% of which are singletons. V dropped 2 bases and J dropped 7; count of bases not matched to a gene: 3. CDR1 and CDR2 (germline): MNHEY, SVGAGI. The CDR3 has 15 residues. The receptor was isolated from a man aged 55-75 years with cholangiocarcinoma. This sequence joins TRBV6-5 and TRBJ1-6; TRBD1 matches 9 bases. Sequencing was performed on peripheral blood, taken from a patient treated with photon-based radiotherapy. CDR3 in amino acids: CASSYGQGPNSPLHF. CDR3 in DNA: TGTGCCAGCAGTTACGGACAGGGGCCGAATTCACCCCTCCACTTT.